The entry below gives a single T cell receptor beta chain sequence along with its context. Its target is not known. These data belong to a study of Tregs in tolerant kidney transplant recipients. Mixed chimerism was transient after nonmyeloablative marrow transplants from related graft donors. Thawed PBMCs were FACS-sorted into unstimulated CD4+CD25+CD127- regulatory T cells, CD4+CD25- non-regulatory cells, CD4 and CD8 cells. Findings of the study overall: The small number of patients limits these findings pending further validation. Nucleotide sequences could not be compared across some patients' samples due to primer changes. This study did not directly address biological reproducibility.

Sequenced by immunoSEQ multiplex PCR; TCRdb stores in-frame clones only, minus some. The table includes fewer than 60,000 clones, about 89% detected once. The junction had 10 bases not matched to a gene; V was cut back by 5 bases and J by 4 bases. Germline-derived CDR1 and CDR2 are SGDLS and YYNGEE. The CDR3 loop spans 15 amino acids. The sequence derives from a human patient who received a combined kidney and bone marrow transplant. Some T cells may be transferred from the graft donor. The genes are TRBV9 and TRBJ2-7, with 9 nucleotides matching TRBD1. Sequenced material: CD8+ T cells from blood (PBMCs), taken 24 months after the transplant. CDR3 sequence: CASSRGGTGTYEQYF. The CDR3, as DNA: TGTGCCAGCAGTCGAGGAGGGACAGGGACTTACGAGCAGTACTTC.